Below, 14 T cell receptor beta chains from the same sample are listed, as sequenced in a study of T cell responses to AZD1222 COVID-19 vaccine. TCRdb keeps only in-frame clones here, not all; method: immunoSEQ multiplex PCR. The top ten hold 7.7% of the sample, which has roughly 120,000 clones, more than 75% seen once. The material was peripheral blood, obtained on day 0 of AZD1222 vaccination. The source of these receptors is an adult in good health.

The V and J genes are TRBV4-2 and TRBJ1-1, with no clear D. Trimming stripped 4 bases from V and 8 bases from J, with 11 bases between. Germline assignment: CDR1 LGHNA and CDR2 YNFKEQ. The CDR3 covers 12 residues. CDR3 in DNA: TGTGCCAGCAGCCCCCGAGGCCCAGAAGCTTTCTTT. As protein: CASSPRGPEAFF.

This clone was detected only a few times. The gene calls are TRBV28 and TRBJ2-5; TRBD2 matches at 8 bases. This CDR3 has 15 residues. Unmatched junction bases numbered 7, after V lost 3 bases and J lost 4 bases. CDR1 MDHEN and CDR2 SYDVKM come from the germline V gene. CDR3 protein: CASSLGIGRGETQYF. As DNA, the CDR3 is TGTGCCAGCAGTTTGGGGATCGGGAGGGGAGAGACCCAGTACTTC. The complete variable domain, with remaining parts taken from reference TRBV28 and TRBJ2-5, reads DVKVTQSSRYLVKRTGEKVFLECVQDMDHENMFWYRQDPGLGLRLIYFSYDVKMKEKGDIPEGYSVSREKKERFSLILESASTNQTSMYLCASSLGIGRGETQYFGPGTRLLVL.

The chain has TRBV7-2 and TRBJ2-7, with 7 nucleotides matching TRBD2. Germline lookup yields CDR1 SGHTA and CDR2 FQGNSA. This CDR3 comprises 15 residues. Trimming cost V 3 bases and J 0 bases; bases outside gene matches: 5. The CDR3, as DNA: TGTGCCAGCAGCTTGGGAGCGGGGACCTCCTACGAGCAGTACTTC. Its translation: CASSLGAGTSYEQYF.

The chain links TRBV5-1 to TRBJ1-2, with D possibly TRBD1 on 6 matching bases. Germline CDR1 is SGHRS and CDR2 is YFSETQ. V gave up 2 bases and J gave up 2 bases, with 10 bases separating them. CDR3 length equals 14 residues. The CDR3 DNA reads as TGCGCCAGCAGCTTTTTACAGGGAAACTATGGCTACACCTTC. Translation gives CASSFLQGNYGYTF.

The gene calls are TRBV30 and TRBJ2-7; D not resolved. Germline V gives CDR1 GTSNPN, CDR2 SVGIG (reference sequence). The CDR3 has 11 amino acids. V lost 2 bases and J lost 4, with 6 bases in between. Here the CDR3 reads CAWSSRYEQYF. The CDR3, as DNA: TGTGCCTGGAGTTCTAGGTACGAGCAGTACTTC.

The chain employs TRBV28 and TRBJ2-3; 11 bases agree with TRBD2. The CDR3 runs to 16 residues. The V gene end was trimmed by 7 bases and the J gene end by 6 bases; junction bases not matched to a gene: 12. The germline CDR1 and CDR2 sequences are MDHEN and SYDVKM. CDR3 nucleotides: TGTGCCAGCACCCTAGGGCTAGCGGGAGGTGGGGATACGCAGTATTTT. As protein: CASTLGLAGGGDTQYF.

V and J are TRBV10-2 and TRBJ1-3; D possibly corresponds to TRBD1 (6 bases). Trimming cost V 10 bases and J 2 bases, with 15 bases left between them. There are 14 residues in the CDR3. Per the germline V gene, CDR1 is WSHSY and CDR2 is SAAADI. The CDR3 spells CATDPTGPGNTIYF. DNA of the CDR3: TGCGCCACCGACCCGACAGGTCCTGGAAACACCATATATTTT.

The chain is built from TRBV9 and TRBJ2-7; D unresolved. V lost 0 bases and J 3 bases, leaving 10 bases between the germline ends. Germline CDR1 SGDLS, CDR2 YYNGEE. This CDR3 has 14 amino acids. Written as DNA, the CDR3 is TGTGCCAGCAGCGTAGGAGTAAAAGGCTACGAGCAGTACTTC. It specifies CASSVGVKGYEQYF.

J is TRBJ1-5 and V is TRBV2, with 7 positions matching TRBD1. The CDR3 is made up of 15 amino acids. Per germline, CDR1 SNHLY and CDR2 FYNNEI. V was clipped by 3 bases and J by 2 bases; unmatched bases: 4. The CDR3 here is CASSDRQGGNQPQHF. In DNA, the CDR3 is TGTGCCAGCAGTGATCGTCAGGGGGGCAATCAGCCCCAGCATTTT.

This clone was observed a handful of times. The genes are TRBV3-1 (or the pseudogene TRBV3-2) and TRBJ2-2; D uncertain. V lost 3 bases and J lost 0, with 5 bases in between. The CDR3 extends over 14 amino acids. Germline V gene sequence: CDR1 LGHDT, CDR2 YNNKEL (reference sequence). The CDR3 sequence is CASSQGTNTGELFF. As DNA, the CDR3 is TGTGCCAGCAGCCAGGGGACGAACACCGGGGAGCTGTTTTTT.

This chain connects TRBV28 to TRBJ1-2, with 7 bases matching TRBD1. Germline V gene sequence: CDR1 MDHEN, CDR2 SYDVKM. CDR3 length: 15 residues. V shed 5 bases, J shed 6 bases, and the junction held 12 bases outside the gene matches. CDR3 coding DNA: TGTGCCAGCAGTCCGGCAGGCAGGGGGGACGATGGCTACACCTTC. It yields the protein CASSPAGRGDDGYTF.

V gene TRBV28 combines with J gene TRBJ2-5; D perhaps matches TRBD2 (5 bases). The V and J ends lost 3 bases and 2 bases respectively, with 7 bases between them. CDR3 size: 13 residues. Germline loops: CDR1 MDHEN, CDR2 SYDVKM. The CDR3 bases are TGTGCCAGCAGTTTCCCGGGGCAAGAGACCCAGTACTTC. Translation: CASSFPGQETQYF.

The rearrangement joins TRBV13 to TRBJ2-4; possible D gene TRBD2, 5 bases. The CDR3 has 14 amino acids. Trimming took 4 bases from V and 4 from J, leaving 11 bases between them. Germline assignment: CDR1 PRHDT and CDR2 FYEKMQ (reference sequence). This CDR3 is CASSSRREKNIQYF. CDR3 coding DNA: TGTGCCAGCAGCTCCCGCCGGGAAAAAAACATTCAGTACTTC.

This chain links TRBV6-6 with TRBJ1-3; possibly TRBD1 for D (6 bases). With 2 bases removed from V and 0 bases from J, the gap between germline ends came to 11 bases. The CDR3 spans 16 residues. Germline CDR1 is MNHNY and CDR2 is SVGAGI (reference sequence). The CDR3 loop reads CASSYQKGVSGNTIYF. In DNA, the CDR3 is TGTGCCAGCAGTTACCAAAAGGGGGTCTCTGGAAACACCATATATTTT.